Detailed here is one T cell receptor (beta chain). What this receptor recognizes is not known. No much larger clone is present one base from it, and per-base qualities are unavailable. Whole blood was collected in K2EDTA tubes by collaborating institutions according to the institutions' own protocols. For TCRbeta analysis, collaborator samples were shipped as frozen whole blood, as isolated PBMCs, or as DNA extracted from either sample type. Here V drops 1 base and J drops 2 bases, and the junction holds 8 bases not matched to any gene. CDR1 and CDR2, looked up from the germline V gene, are LGHNA and YSLEER. The CDR3 numbers 17 residues from cysteine through phenylalanine. Only the CDR3 DNA stays, 51 bases, in frame from base 1. These data are taken from a study of blood T cell repertoires in COVID-19 (dated by TCRdb to about 2020). Notes on the research overall: Samples covering the acute and convalescent phases of COVID-19 were provided by collaborators in the United States, Italy and Spain. The samples were drawn from two sources: the first 160 participants of the ongoing ImmuneRACE study, and some 1,300 subjects contributed by 6 global collaborators. Deeply sampled blood TCRbeta repertoires from subjects exposed to, actively infected with, or recovered from COVID-19 were included in the dataset. The material from the prospective study consisted of cDNA or gDNA derived from T cells, B-cell-depleted T cells, or PBMCs. Nearly every sample came with metadata listing a de-identified subject ID, COVID-19 status, age in years and sex. Where HLA class I and class II types were available, the types were taken from metadata supplied by the sample provider, not from assay-based typing. The repertoires were made available in a free public database intended to serve as a resource for research on the immune response to SARS-CoV-2.

What the research found in general, with its limitations: The amount of clinical and demographic metadata varied by source and participant and was provided uncurated.

TCRbeta CDR3 regions were amplified from genomic DNA using the immunoSEQ Assay, a bias-controlled multiplex PCR. In the paper's pipeline: Nucleated cell counts per sample were estimated from amplification of reference gene primers within the assay. To quantify the absolute abundance of each unique TCRbeta CDR3 rearrangement, sequence reads were collapsed and filtered. Productive Simpson clonality was computed per sample as the square root of Simpson's diversity index over productive rearrangements. As stored in TCRdb, this immuneACCESS dataset retains in-frame rearrangements with V and J assigned. A fraction of the clones does not appear; measured against another copy, unresolved V genes explain less than half of the discrepancy, and the remainder lacks a known reason. That table is the source of V, J and clone size, and D and trimming were worked out from the DNA. This sample has around 95,000 clones in its table, and over 65% of those were observed once. Roughly 13% of the sample lies in the top ten.

The sequence was collected from a human donor in a cohort sampled during active COVID-19. The receptor chain draws on TRBV4-3 and TRBJ2-3, and TRBD1 matches 8 of the central bases. The specimen sequenced was peripheral blood. This receptor carries the CDR3 CASSQGGWTGITDTQYF. The nucleotides are TGCGCCAGCAGCCAAGGAGGTTGGACAGGGATCACAGATACGCAGTATTTT.